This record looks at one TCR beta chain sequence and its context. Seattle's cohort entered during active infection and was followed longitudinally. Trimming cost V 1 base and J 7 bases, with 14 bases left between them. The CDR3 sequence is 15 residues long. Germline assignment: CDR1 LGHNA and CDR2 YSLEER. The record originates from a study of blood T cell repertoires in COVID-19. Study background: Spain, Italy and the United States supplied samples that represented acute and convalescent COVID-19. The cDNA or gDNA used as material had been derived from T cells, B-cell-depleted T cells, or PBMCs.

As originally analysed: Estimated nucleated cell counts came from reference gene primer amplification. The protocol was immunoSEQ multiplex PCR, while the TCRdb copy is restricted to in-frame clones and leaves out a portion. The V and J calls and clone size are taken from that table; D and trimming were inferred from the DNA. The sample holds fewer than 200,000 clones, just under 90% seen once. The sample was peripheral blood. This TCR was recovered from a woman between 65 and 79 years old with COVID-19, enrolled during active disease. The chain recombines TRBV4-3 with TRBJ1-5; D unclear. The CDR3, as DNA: TGCGCCAGCAGCCAAGCCTATTTAGTTCCCCAGCCCCAGCATTTT. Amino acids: CASSQAYLVPQPQHF.